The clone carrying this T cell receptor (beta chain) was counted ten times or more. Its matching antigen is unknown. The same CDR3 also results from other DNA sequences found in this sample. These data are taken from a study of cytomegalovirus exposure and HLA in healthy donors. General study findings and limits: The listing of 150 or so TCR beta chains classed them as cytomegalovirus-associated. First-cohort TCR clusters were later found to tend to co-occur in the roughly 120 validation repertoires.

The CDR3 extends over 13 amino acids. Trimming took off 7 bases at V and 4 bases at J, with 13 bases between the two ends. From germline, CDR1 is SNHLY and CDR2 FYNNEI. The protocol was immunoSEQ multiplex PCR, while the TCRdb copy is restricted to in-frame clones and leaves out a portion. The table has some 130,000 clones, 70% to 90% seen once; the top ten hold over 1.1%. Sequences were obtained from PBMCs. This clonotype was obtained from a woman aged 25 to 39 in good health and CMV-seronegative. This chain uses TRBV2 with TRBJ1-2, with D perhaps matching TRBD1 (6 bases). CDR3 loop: CASIRDTSYGYTF. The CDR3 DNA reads TGTGCCAGCATAAGGGACACTTCCTATGGCTACACCTTC.